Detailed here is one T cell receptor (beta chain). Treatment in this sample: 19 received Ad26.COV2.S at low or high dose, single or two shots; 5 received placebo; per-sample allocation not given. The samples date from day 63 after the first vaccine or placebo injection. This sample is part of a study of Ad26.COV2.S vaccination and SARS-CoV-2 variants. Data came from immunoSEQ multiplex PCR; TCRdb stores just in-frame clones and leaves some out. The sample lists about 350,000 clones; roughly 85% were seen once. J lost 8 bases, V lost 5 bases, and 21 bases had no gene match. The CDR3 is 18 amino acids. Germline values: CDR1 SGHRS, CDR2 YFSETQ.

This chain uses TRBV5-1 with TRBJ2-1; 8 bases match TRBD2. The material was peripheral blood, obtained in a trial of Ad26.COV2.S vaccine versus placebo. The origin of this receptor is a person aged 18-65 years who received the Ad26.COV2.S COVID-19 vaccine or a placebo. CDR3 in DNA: TGCGCCAGCAGGCGGGTAATCTTGTTAGCGGGATCGAAGGATGAGCAGTTCTTC. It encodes CASRRVILLAGSKDEQFF.